This T cell receptor (beta chain) derives from a study of cytomegalovirus exposure and HLA in healthy donors. The primer mix had 60 Vbeta and 13 Jbeta primers. Data came from immunoSEQ multiplex PCR; TCRdb stores just in-frame clones and leaves some out. In the table there are 95,000 to 100,000 clones, around four fifths of which are singletons. Germline V CDR1 and CDR2: SQVTM, ANQGSEA. V was clipped by 6 bases and J by 0 bases, with 10 bases between them. The CDR3 runs 13 residues. This clone was counted a few times. Source material: PBMCs. The chain is built from TRBV29-1 and TRBJ2-3; D not resolved. This sequence was found in a woman in her fifties or sixties in good health and CMV-seronegative. The CDR3, as DNA: TGCAGCGTCATGACATCAAGCACAGATACGCAGTATTTT. The encoded protein is CSVMTSSTDTQYF.